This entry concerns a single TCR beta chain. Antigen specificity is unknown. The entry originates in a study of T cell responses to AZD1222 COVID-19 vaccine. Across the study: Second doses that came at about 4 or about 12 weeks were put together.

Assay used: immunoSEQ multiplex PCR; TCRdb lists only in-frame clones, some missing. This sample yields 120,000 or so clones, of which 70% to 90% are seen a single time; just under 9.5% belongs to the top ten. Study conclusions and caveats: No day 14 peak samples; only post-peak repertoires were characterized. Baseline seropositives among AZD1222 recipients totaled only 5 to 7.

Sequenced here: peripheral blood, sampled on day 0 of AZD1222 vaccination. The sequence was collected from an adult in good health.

The CDR3: CASWNREEGQNSNQPQHF. CDR3 nucleotides: TGTGCCAGTTGGAACAGGGAAGAGGGCCAAAATAGCAATCAGCCCCAGCATTTT. V gene TRBV19 combines with J gene TRBJ1-5; possible D gene TRBD1, 6 bases. The V and J ends lost 8 bases and 0 bases respectively, with 23 bases between them. The germline CDR1 and CDR2 sequences are LNHDA and SQIVND (reference sequence). The CDR3 totals 18 residues.